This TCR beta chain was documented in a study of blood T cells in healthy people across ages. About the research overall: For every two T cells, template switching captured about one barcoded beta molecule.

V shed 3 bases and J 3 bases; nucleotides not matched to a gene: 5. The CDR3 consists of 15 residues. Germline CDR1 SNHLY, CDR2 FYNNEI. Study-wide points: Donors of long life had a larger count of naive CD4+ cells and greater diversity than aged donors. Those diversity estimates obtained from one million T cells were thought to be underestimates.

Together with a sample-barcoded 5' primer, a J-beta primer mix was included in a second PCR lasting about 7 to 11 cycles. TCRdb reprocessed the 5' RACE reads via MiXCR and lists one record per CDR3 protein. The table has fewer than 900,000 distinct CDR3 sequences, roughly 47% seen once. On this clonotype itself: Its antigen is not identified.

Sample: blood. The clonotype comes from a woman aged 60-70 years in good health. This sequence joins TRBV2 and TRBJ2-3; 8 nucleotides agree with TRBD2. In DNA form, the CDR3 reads TGTGCCAGCAGTGATCGGAGCGGGGGAACAGATACGCAGTATTTT. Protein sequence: CASSDRSGGTDTQYF.